This T cell receptor (beta chain) was retrieved from a study of T cell responses to AZD1222 COVID-19 vaccine. In the study overall: Second doses at about 4 or about 12 weeks were pooled. General study findings and limits: An increase in Spike-specific TCR breadth and depth was observed after two AZD1222 doses. Unmutated variant regions are reportedly targeted by nearly half of spike-specific TCRs. Spike-wide vaccine-associated CD4 TCRs dominated at 160-218 and 743-854.

The V and J ends lost 5 bases and 7 bases respectively, with 8 bases between them. From germline, CDR1 is LNHDA and CDR2 SQIVND (reference sequence). This CDR3 has 12 amino acids. Libraries were prepared by immunoSEQ multiplex PCR; TCRdb keeps only in-frame clonotypes and omits some of them. The repertoire has about 120,000 clones, roughly nine tenths of them found once; the top ten carry about 5.3%. About this clone itself: Its matching antigen is unknown.

This chain connects TRBV19 to TRBJ2-2; D is ambiguous. The sample consisted of peripheral blood, taken on day 0 of AZD1222 vaccination. The source of this sequence is an adult in good health. CDR3 in amino acids: CASSSIYGELFF. The CDR3 bases are TGTGCCAGTAGTTCCATTTACGGGGAGCTGTTTTTT.